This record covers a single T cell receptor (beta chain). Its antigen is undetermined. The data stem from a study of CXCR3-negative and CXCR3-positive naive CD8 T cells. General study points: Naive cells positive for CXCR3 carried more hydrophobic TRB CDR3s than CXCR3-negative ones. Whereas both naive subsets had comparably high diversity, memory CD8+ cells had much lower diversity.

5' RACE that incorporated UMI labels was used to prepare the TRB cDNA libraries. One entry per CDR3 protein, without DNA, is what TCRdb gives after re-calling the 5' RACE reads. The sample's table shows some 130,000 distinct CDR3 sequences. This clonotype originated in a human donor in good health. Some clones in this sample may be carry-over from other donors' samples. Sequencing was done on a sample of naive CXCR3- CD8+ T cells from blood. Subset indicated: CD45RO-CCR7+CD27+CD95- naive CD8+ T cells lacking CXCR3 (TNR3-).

This CDR3 reads CASSFYGVDTEAFF. The gene calls are TRBV5-1 and TRBJ1-1. The CDR3 contains 14 residues. Germline CDR1 SGHRS, CDR2 YFSETQ.